This entry concerns a single T cell receptor beta chain. Which antigen it targets is not known. Per-nucleotide qualities are absent, and no much larger clonotype sits a single base away. All of the isolated RNA was reverse transcribed with the High Capacity cDNA Reverse Transcription Kit, so expressed TCRB transcripts were sequenced. Deep immunoSEQ sequencing was applied to naive, central memory and regulatory T cell samples, giving an average of about 3.6 million total reads per sample. Sorted cells were lysed in RLT buffer, and RNA was extracted using DNase-treated RNeasy Micro or Mini kits according to cell number. Each cell subset was processed separately to prevent cross-contamination, with patient and healthy donor samples processed together. TCRB sequences were amplified from cDNA with the immunoSEQ multiplex PCR, producing 87-bp fragments spanning the CDR3 region. The amplicons were sequenced using the Illumina HiSeq platform. The original pipeline was this. Synthetic template baselines were used to correct PCR bias computationally, reads within Hamming distance 2 were collapsed together, and singletons that could not be merged were discarded. Reads were aligned against IMGT so that V, D and J genes, CDR3 length and insertions or deletions at six rearrangement sites could be assigned. Clonotype counts were normalized to sorted cell number within each subset before computing true diversity and Gini coefficients with the tcR R package. Repertoire sharing was quantified using the overlap coefficient calculated on TCRB nucleotide sequences. Out-of-frame TCRB sequences from naive cells were analyzed to stand in for the pre-selection repertoire. Not all clones reach the TCRdb copy of this immuneACCESS table, which keeps in-frame sequences only. Checked studies attribute under half of the gap to unresolved V genes and leave the rest unexplained. Clone size and the V and J calls come from that table; the DNA yielded D and trimming. Present in this sample are about 650,000 clones, approximately 13% of which were seen just once. 0.095% to 0.15% of the sample goes to the ten largest clones.

Each donor gave one peripheral blood draw, averaging roughly 100 mL, which was collected into heparinised tubes. Using a panel that included CD45RO, CCR7, CD25, CD127, CD95 and CD27, naive, central memory, regulatory and stem cell-like memory CD4+ T cells were sorted on a BD FACSAria II. A purity above 95% was achieved for all sorted populations. Right away, PBMCs were isolated by Lymphoprep density gradient centrifugation and were stained directly, with no culture step. So that batch effects would be minimized, each experiment stained and sorted samples in pairs, pairing one healthy donor with one patient. The data stem from a study of beta chain features in type 1 diabetes (dated by TCRdb to the late 2010s). About the study as a whole: Mean age, gender distribution, total cell number and subset yield were not different between patients and healthy donors. A total of some 110 million sorted cells were examined across all samples, and the number of cells per subset was strongly correlated with RNA yield. The study compared the TCRB repertoires of sorted circulating CD4+ T cell subsets in recently diagnosed type 1 diabetes patients with those in matched healthy donors. Whereas all 30 or so donors provided naive and central memory subsets, regulatory and stem cell-like memory subsets were isolated from just 8 patients and roughly eight healthy donors.

The CDR3 holds 14 amino acids from the cysteine to the phenylalanine. Only CDR3 DNA remains: 42 bases, in frame from the first base. The germline V gene gives CDR1 as SGHTA and CDR2 as FQGTGA. V is pruned by 4 bases and J by 8 bases, leaving 10 bases of the junction without a gene match. Results and caveats for the whole study, not just this receptor: A moderate but significant shortening of TCRB CDR3 length was observed in type 1 diabetes patients in all four CD4+ subsets. PCR might favor shorter templates, but patient and control samples were amplified and corrected together, so any skew would affect both groups equally. Naive, central memory and regulatory TCRB repertoires appeared more similar among patients than among healthy donors. Because cDNA was sequenced instead of genomic DNA, activated cells with high expression could be over-represented, although the groups did not differ in activation or CD3 levels. HLA sub-analyses involved small numbers of individuals, so any influence of HLA type on TCRB rearrangement remained unresolved. Fewer insertions and more nucleotide deletions at VDJ recombination sites were observed in patients with type 1 diabetes, implying thymic rearrangement abnormalities.

Specimen: naive CD4+ T cells from blood. The sample's cell subset or site, from its label and the paper: true naive CD4+ T cells. The V and J genes are TRBV7-3 and TRBJ1-1; 7 nucleotides in the junction match TRBD1. The sequence came from a man aged 25-45 years with type 1 diabetes. CDR3 region: CASSSGTVGTEAFF. The DNA is as follows: TGTGCCAGCAGCTCTGGGACAGTCGGTACCGAAGCTTTCTTT. This CDR3, with the reference TRBV7-3 and TRBJ1-1 proteins standing in past its ends, gives the full variable domain GAGVSQTPSNKVTEKGKYVELRCDPISGHTALYWYRQSLGQGPEFLIYFQGTGAADDSGLPNDRFFAVRPEGSVSTLKIQRTERGDSAVYLCASSSGTVGTEAFFGQGTRLTVV.